The clone carrying this T cell receptor (beta chain) was detected many times. Its specificity is unknown. The data were taken from a study of T-cell reconstitution after alpha-beta-depleted transplantation in children. Study-wide points: The high TCRbeta diversity at day 60 in some patients came from surviving recipient T cells and thymic progenitors. About two months after transplant, alpha-beta T cells reportedly came from several hundred expanded graft clones.

CDR1 MGHDK and CDR2 SYGVNS come from the germline V gene. There are 17 residues in the CDR3. Trimming shortened V by 1 base and J by 10 bases, and 22 bases separated the two germline ends. The TCRbeta library was prepared with unique molecular identifiers. MiXCR, applied by TCRdb to the PCR reads, yields one record per CDR3 protein. This sample has 250,000 to 300,000 distinct CDR3 sequences, with around a tenth found just once. Sequencing was performed on PBMCs, taken before TCRalphabeta/CD19-depleted stem cell transplant. The chain combines TRBV25-1 with TRBJ1-4; perhaps TRBD1 as D (6 bases). This TCR came from a boy under two years old with acute myeloid leukemia, due to receive a stem cell transplant. CDR3 in DNA: TGTGCCAGCAGTGAATCCCCGCGACAGGCTTATGATCGAAAACTGTTTTTT. It encodes CASSESPRQAYDRKLFF.